This TCR beta chain was recovered during a study of PD-L1 blockade in urothelial cancer. Whole-study context: Analysis of the blood was performed 3 weeks (second dose) and 6 weeks after treatment start.

The CDR3 is made up of 13 amino acids. Germline CDR1 is SQVTM and CDR2 is ANQGSEA. The V gene end was trimmed by 7 bases and the J gene end by 2 bases; junction bases not matched to a gene: 4. Time point defined: peripheral blood 6 weeks after treatment start. TCR analog templates of synthetic origin were spiked into each PCR. Clones were read by immunoSEQ multiplex PCR, and TCRdb kept only the in-frame ones, dropping some. The sample lists around 80,000 clones, under 95% occurring once. This chain joins TRBV29-1 and TRBJ1-3; 8 positions match TRBD1. Sample: PBMCs, taken around atezolizumab (anti-PD-L1) treatment. The receptor comes from a woman of 80 years or more with urothelial cancer. The CDR3 protein is CSAGQGTGNTIYF. CDR3 in DNA: TGCAGCGCCGGACAGGGAACTGGAAACACCATATATTTT. The full variable domain, in which reference TRBV29-1 and TRBJ1-3 provide the parts outside the CDR3, is SAVISQKPSRDICQRGTSLTIQCQVDSQVTMMFWYRQQPGQSLTLIATANQGSEATYESGFVIDKFPISRPNLTFSTLTVSNMSPEDSSIYLCSAGQGTGNTIYFGEGSWLTVV.